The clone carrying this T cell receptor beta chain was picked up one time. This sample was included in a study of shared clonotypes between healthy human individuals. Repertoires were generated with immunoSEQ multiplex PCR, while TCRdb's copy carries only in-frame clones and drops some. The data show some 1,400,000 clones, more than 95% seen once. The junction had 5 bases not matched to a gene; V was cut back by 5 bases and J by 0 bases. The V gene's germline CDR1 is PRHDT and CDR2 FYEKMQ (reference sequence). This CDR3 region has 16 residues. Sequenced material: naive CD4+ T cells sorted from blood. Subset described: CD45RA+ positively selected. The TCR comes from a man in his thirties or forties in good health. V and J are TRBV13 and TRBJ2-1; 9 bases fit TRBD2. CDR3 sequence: CASSRRSGSSYNEQFF. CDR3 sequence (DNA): TGTGCCAGCAGCCGTCGTAGCGGGAGCTCCTACAATGAGCAGTTCTTC.